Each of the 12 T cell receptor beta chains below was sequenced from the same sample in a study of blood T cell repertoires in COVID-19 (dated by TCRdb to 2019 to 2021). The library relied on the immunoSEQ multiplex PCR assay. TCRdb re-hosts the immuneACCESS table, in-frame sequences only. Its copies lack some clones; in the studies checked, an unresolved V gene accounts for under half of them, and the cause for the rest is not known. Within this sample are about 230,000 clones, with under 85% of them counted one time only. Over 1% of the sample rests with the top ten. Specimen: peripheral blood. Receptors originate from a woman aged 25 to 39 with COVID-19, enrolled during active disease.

CDR3: CASSPLTGNNEKLFF. As DNA, the CDR3 is TGTGCCAGCAGCCCTCTGACGGGGAATAATGAAAAACTGTTTTTT. The chain combines TRBV4-2 with TRBJ1-4, with D uncertain. Germline lookup yields CDR1 LGHNA and CDR2 YNFKEQ. The CDR3 is 15 amino acids. The V gene lost 4 bases and the J gene lost 4 bases, with 13 bases spanning the gap.

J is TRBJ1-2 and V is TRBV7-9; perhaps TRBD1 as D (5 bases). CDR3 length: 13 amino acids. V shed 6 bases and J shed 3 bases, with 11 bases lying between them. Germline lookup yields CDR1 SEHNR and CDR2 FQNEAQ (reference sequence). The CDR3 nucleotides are TGTGCCAGCAGTGGGGGGGAGGACTATGGCTACACCTTC. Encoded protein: CASSGGEDYGYTF. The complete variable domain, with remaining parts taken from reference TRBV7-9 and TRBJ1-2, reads DTGVSQNPRHKITKRGQNVTFRCDPISEHNRLYWYRQTLGQGPEFLTYFQNEAQLEKSRLLSDRFSAERPKGSFSTLEIQRTEQGDSAMYLCASSGGEDYGYTFGSGTRLTVV.

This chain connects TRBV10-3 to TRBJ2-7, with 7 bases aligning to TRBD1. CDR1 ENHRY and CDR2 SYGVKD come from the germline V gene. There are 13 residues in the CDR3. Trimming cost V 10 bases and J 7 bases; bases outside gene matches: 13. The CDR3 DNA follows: TGTGCCAACATGGATGGGACAGACGGGGAGCAGTACTTC. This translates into CANMDGTDGEQYF.

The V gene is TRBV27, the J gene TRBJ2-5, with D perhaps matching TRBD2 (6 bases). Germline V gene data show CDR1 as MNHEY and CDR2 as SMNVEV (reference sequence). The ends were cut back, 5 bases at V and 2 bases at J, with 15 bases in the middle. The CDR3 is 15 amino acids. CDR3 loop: CASSTAGTRQETQYF. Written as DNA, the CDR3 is TGTGCCAGCAGTACCGCGGGGACTCGTCAAGAGACCCAGTACTTC.

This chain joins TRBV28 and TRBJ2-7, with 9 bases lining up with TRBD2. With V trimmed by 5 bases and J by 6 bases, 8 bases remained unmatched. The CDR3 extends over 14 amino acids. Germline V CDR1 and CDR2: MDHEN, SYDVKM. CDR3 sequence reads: CASSAGTSIREQYF. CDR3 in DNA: TGTGCCAGCAGTGCCGGGACTAGCATCCGCGAGCAGTACTTC.

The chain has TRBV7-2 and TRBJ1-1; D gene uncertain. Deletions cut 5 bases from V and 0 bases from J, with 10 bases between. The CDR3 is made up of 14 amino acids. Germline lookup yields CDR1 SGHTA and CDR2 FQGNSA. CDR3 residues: CASSQRQLNTEAFF. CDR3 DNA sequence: TGTGCCAGCAGCCAACGACAATTGAACACTGAAGCTTTCTTT.

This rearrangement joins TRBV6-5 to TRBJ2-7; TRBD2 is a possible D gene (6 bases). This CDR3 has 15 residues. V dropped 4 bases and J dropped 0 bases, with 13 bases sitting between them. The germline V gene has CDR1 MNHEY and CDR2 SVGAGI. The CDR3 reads CASSLGLQSSYEQYF. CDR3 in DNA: TGTGCCAGCAGTTTGGGACTTCAGAGCTCCTACGAGCAGTACTTC.

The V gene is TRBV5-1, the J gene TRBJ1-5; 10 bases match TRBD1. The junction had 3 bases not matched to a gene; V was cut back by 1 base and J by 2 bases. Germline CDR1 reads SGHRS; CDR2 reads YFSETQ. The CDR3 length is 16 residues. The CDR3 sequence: CASSLSGTGGNQPQHF. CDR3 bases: TGCGCCAGCAGCTTGTCCGGGACAGGGGGCAATCAGCCCCAGCATTTT.

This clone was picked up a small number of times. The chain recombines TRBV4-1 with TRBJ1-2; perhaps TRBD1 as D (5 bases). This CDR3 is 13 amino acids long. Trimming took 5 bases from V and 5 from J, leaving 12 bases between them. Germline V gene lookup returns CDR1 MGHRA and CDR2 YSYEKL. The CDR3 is CASSWDGTYGYTF. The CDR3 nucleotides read TGCGCCAGCAGCTGGGACGGGACTTATGGCTACACCTTC.

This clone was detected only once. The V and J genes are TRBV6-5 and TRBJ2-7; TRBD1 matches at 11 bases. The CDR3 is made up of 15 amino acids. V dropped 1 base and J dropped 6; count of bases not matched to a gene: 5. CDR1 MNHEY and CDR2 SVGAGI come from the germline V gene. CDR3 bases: TGTGCCAGCAGTTACTTGGGGACAGGGGGTGTCGAGCAGTACTTC. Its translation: CASSYLGTGGVEQYF.

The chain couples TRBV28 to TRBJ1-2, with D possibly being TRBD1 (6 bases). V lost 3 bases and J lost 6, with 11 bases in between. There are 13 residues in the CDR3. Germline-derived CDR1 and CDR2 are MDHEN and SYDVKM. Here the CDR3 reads CASSFYRADGYTF. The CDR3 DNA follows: TGTGCCAGCAGTTTCTACAGGGCGGATGGCTACACCTTC.

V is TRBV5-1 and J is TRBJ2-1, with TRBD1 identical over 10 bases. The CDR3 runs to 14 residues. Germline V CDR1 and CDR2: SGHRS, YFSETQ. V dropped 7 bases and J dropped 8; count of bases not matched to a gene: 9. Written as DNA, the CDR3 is TGCGCCAGCGCCCCCCGGACAGGGGGGCATGAGCAGTTCTTC. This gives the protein CASAPRTGGHEQFF.